This paragraph reports one T cell receptor (beta chain). Original processing notes: The assay estimated nucleated cells by amplifying reference gene primers. Generated by immunoSEQ multiplex PCR, the TCRdb table keeps only in-frame clones and is missing some. That table supplies the V and J calls and clone size; D and trimming were determined from the DNA. Of roughly 380,000 clones in the sample, 85% to 90% were seen once. This record comes from a study of blood T cell repertoires in COVID-19. Study at large: Sample material is recorded as cDNA or gDNA derived from T cells, B-cell-depleted T cells, or PBMCs.

CDR3 length equals 15 residues. Enrolled through a virtual design, the participants were between 18 and 89 years of age and came from about two dozen US areas. Clinical history as reported by participants underpinned cohort assignment. This chain connects TRBV21-1 to TRBJ2-3; TRBD1, the table's D call, was not compared with the DNA. TRBV21-1 is assigned pseudogene status. The origin of this receptor is a woman aged 25 to 39 who had been exposed to COVID-19. The sample was PBMCs or T cells enriched from blood (not recorded which). This CDR3 reads CASSKDPDRTDTQYF. The CDR3 DNA reads as TGTGCCAGCAGCAAAGACCCCGACAGGACAGATACGCAGTATTTT.